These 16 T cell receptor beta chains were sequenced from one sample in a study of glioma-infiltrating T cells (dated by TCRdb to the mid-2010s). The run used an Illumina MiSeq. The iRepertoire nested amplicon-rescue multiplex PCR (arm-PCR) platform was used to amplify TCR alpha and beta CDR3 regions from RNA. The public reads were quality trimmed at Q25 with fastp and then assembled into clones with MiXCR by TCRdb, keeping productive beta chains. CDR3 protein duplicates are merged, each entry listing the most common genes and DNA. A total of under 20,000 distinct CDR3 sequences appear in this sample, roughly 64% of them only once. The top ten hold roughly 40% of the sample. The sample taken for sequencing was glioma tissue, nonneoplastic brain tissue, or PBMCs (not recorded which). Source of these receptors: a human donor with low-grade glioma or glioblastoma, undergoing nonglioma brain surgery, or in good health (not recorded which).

CDR3 nucleotides: TGCAGCGCCCCAGGGGCAGCTGAAGCTTTCTTT. Translated: CSAPGAAEAFF. The chain recombines TRBV29-1 with TRBJ1-1; perhaps TRBD1 as D (6 bases). This CDR3 spans 11 amino acids. CDR1 and CDR2 (germline): SQVTM, ANQGSEA. Trimming removed 7 bases from V and 6 bases from J, with 12 bases in between.

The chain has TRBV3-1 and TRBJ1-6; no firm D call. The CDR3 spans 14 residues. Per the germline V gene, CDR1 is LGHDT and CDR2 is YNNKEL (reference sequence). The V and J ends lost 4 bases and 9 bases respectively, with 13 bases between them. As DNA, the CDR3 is TGTGCCAGCAGCCCCTTGGATCAGAGTTCACCCCTCCACTTT. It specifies CASSPLDQSSPLHF.

The CDR3: CASSYGVTGNTIYF. The DNA for the CDR3 is TGTGCCAGCAGTTACGGAGTGACTGGAAACACCATATATTTT. This sequence joins TRBV6-6 and TRBJ1-3; D uncertain. This CDR3 has 14 amino acids. Looked up from germline, CDR1 is MNHNY and CDR2 is SVGAGI (reference sequence). V was shortened by 2 bases and J by 2 bases, with 7 bases between the two germline ends.

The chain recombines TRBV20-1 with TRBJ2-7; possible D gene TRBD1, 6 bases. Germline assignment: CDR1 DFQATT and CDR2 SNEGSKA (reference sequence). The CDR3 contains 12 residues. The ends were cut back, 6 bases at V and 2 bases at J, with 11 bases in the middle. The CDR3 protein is CSAPRGAYEQYF. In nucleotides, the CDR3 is TGCAGTGCCCCCAGGGGAGCCTACGAGCAGTACTTC.

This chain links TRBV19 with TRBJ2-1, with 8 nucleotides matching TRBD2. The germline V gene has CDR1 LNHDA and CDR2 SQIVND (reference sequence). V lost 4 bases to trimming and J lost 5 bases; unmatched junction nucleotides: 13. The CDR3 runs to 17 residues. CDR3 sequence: CASSTVTASGLHNEQFF. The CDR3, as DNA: TGTGCCAGTAGTACCGTTACTGCTAGCGGGCTGCACAATGAGCAGTTCTTC.

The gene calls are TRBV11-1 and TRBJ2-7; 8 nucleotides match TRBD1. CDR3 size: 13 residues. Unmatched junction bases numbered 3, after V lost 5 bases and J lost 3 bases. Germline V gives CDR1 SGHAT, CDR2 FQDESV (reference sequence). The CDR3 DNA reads TGTGCCAGCAGCCCAGGGGGCCGCTACGAGCAGTACTTC. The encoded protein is CASSPGGRYEQYF.

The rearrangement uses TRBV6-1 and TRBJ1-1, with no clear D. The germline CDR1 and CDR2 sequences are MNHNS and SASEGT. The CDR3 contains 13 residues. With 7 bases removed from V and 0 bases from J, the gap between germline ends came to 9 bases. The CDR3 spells CASNGELNTEAFF. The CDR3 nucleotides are TGTGCCAGCAACGGCGAACTGAACACTGAAGCTTTCTTT.

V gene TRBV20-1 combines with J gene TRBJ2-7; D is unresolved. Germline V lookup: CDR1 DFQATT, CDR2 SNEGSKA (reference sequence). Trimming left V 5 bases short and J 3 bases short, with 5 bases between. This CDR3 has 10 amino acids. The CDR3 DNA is TGCAGTGCTGGGGACTACGAGCAGTACTTC. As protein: CSAGDYEQYF.

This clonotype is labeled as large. The CDR3 region has the DNA TGTGCCAGCAGTTTCAATAGCGGGAGTTCCTACGAGCAGTACTTC. Protein: CASSFNSGSSYEQYF. This sequence joins TRBV27 and TRBJ2-7; 9 bases are shared with TRBD2. The V and J ends lost 3 bases and 1 base, in that order; junction bases with no gene match: 4. There are 15 residues in the CDR3. Germline CDR1 and CDR2: MNHEY and SMNVEV (reference sequence).

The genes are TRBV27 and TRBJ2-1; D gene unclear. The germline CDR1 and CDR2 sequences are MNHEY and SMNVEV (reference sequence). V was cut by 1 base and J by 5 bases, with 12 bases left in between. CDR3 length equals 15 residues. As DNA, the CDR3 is TGTGCCAGCAGTTTATGGAGCTTGCTTGACAATGAGCAGTTCTTC. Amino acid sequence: CASSLWSLLDNEQFF.

CDR3 sequence (DNA): TGTGCCAGCAGCTTGTTAGCGGGAGGGCCAGACGAGCAGTACTTC. This gives the protein CASSLLAGGPDEQYF. The chain carries TRBV7-2 and TRBJ2-7, with 11 bases aligning to TRBD2. The V and J ends lost 3 bases and 5 bases, in that order; junction bases with no gene match: 6. The CDR3 contains 15 residues. Germline lookup yields CDR1 SGHTA and CDR2 FQGNSA.

CDR3 loop: CASSLRTSGPYEQYF. Written as DNA, the CDR3 is TGTGCCAGCAGTTTAAGGACTAGCGGCCCCTACGAGCAGTACTTC. The chain joins TRBV27 to TRBJ2-7; 10 bases agree with TRBD2. Germline CDR1 and CDR2: MNHEY and SMNVEV (reference sequence). The V segment lost 2 bases and the J segment 2 bases; nucleotides outside the gene matches: 3. CDR3 length: 15 residues.

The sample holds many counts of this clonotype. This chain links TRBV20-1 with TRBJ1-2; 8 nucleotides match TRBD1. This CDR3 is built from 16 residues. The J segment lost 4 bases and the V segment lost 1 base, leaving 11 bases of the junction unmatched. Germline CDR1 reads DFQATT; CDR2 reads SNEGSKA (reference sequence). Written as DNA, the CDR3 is TGCAGTGCTAGAGGCAGCGGACAGGGATTTAGCTATGGCTACACCTTC. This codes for CSARGSGQGFSYGYTF.

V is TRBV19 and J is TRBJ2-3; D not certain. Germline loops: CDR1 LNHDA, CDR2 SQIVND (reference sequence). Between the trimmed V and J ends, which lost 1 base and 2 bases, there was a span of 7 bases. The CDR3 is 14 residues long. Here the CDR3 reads CASSIVGNTDTQYF. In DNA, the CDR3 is TGTGCCAGTAGTATAGTGGGAAACACAGATACGCAGTATTTT.

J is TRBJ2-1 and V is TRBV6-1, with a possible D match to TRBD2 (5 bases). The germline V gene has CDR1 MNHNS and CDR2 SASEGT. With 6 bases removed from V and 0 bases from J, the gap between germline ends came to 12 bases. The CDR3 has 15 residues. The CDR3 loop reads CASSEQRFSYNEQFF. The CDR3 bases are TGTGCCAGCAGCGAACAGCGGTTCTCCTACAATGAGCAGTTCTTC.

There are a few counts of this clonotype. DNA of the CDR3: TGTGCCAGCAGCTCCACTAGCGGGGGGCCTAGCTCCTACAATGAGCAGTTCTTC. It translates to CASSSTSGGPSSYNEQFF. The chain uses TRBV6-2 or TRBV6-3 and TRBJ2-1, with 12 bases that match TRBD2. The CDR3 has 18 amino acids. Germline V gives CDR1 MNHEY, CDR2 SVGEGT. V lost 6 bases to trimming and J lost 0 bases; unmatched junction nucleotides: 9.